The 20 T cell receptor beta chains reported below all come from one sample, sequenced in a study of blood T cell repertoires in COVID-19. Sequencing was performed with immunoSEQ multiplex PCR; in TCRdb, only in-frame clones are kept and a portion is missing. The table lists about 270,000 clones, about nine tenths of them singletons. Material: peripheral blood. The receptors were sampled from a middle-aged man who had recovered from COVID-19.

The chain recombines TRBV29-1 with TRBJ2-5; D possibly corresponds to TRBD1 (6 bases). Trimming removed 4 bases from V and 4 bases from J, with 16 bases in between. CDR1 is SQVTM, CDR2 ANQGSEA, per germline. The CDR3 runs 14 residues. The CDR3 here is CSVVGRGTRETQYF. CDR3 in DNA: TGCAGCGTTGTTGGAAGGGGGACGCGAGAGACCCAGTACTTC.

DNA for the CDR3: TGTGCCAGCAGATTTGGACTTTTCAATGAGCAGTTCTTC. Its translation is CASRFGLFNEQFF. The chain is built from TRBV12-3 or TRBV12-4 and TRBJ2-1, with D perhaps TRBD2 (5 bases). V shed 6 bases and J shed 6 bases, with 12 bases lying between them. The CDR3 spans 13 residues.

A single count supports this clone. The gene calls are TRBV18 and TRBJ1-1; 8 bases map to TRBD1. V shed 2 bases, J shed 6 bases, and the junction held 5 bases outside the gene matches. CDR3 size: 14 residues. The germline V gene encodes CDR1 KGHSH and CDR2 LQKENI. This chain's CDR3 is CASSPGQGLAEAFF. In nucleotides, the CDR3 is TGTGCCAGCTCACCAGGACAGGGCTTGGCTGAAGCTTTCTTT.

There are many counts of this clone. V usage is TRBV19 and J usage is TRBJ2-1, with 16 bases matching TRBD2. The V gene's germline CDR1 is LNHDA and CDR2 SQIVND (reference sequence). This CDR3 has 19 residues. V gave up 9 bases and J gave up 8 bases; unmatched junction bases: 19. The CDR3: CASTSPPGLAGGRPHEQFF. In nucleotides, the CDR3 is TGTGCCAGCACTTCTCCGCCGGGACTAGCGGGAGGGCGGCCGCATGAGCAGTTCTTC.

In this sample, this clone turned up once. The CDR3: CASSPRAGSSGANVLTF. In DNA form, the CDR3 reads TGTGCCAGCAGCCCAAGGGCGGGGAGCTCTGGGGCCAACGTCCTGACTTTC. This rearrangement joins TRBV7-2 to TRBJ2-6, with a possible D match to TRBD2 (6 bases). The CDR3 consists of 17 residues. CDR1 is SGHTA, CDR2 FQGNSA, per germline. Trimming shortened V by 5 bases and J by 0 bases, and 14 bases separated the two germline ends. Full variable domain (remainder filled in from reference TRBV7-2 and TRBJ2-6): GAGVSQSPSNKVTEKGKDVELRCDPISGHTALYWYRQSLGQGLEFLIYFQGNSAPDKSGLPSDRFSAERTGGSVSTLTIQRTQQEDSAVYLCASSPRAGSSGANVLTFGAGSRLTVL.

V is TRBV19 and J is TRBJ1-2, with a possible D match to TRBD1 (6 bases). Germline loops: CDR1 LNHDA, CDR2 SQIVND (reference sequence). The CDR3 runs to 14 residues. V was pared by 9 bases and J by 4 bases, with 18 bases between. Written as DNA, the CDR3 is TGTGCCAGCTCAAGACAGGCTTCATCCTATGGCTACACCTTC. Translating gives CASSRQASSYGYTF.

The J gene is TRBJ1-6, the V gene TRBV27; 11 nucleotides agree with TRBD1. From germline, CDR1 is MNHEY and CDR2 SMNVEV (reference sequence). V trimming: 0 bases; J trimming: 6 bases; junction bases outside the gene matches: 13. The CDR3 is 20 residues long. The CDR3 loop reads CASSLSAAPGQGVRNSPLHF. The CDR3 coding sequence is TGTGCCAGCAGTTTATCCGCCGCCCCGGGACAGGGGGTTCGTAATTCACCCCTCCACTTT.

The rearrangement joins TRBV18 to TRBJ1-6; D may be TRBD1 (6 bases). Germline V gives CDR1 KGHSH, CDR2 LQKENI. V shed 2 bases and J shed 11 bases, with 10 bases lying between them. The CDR3 is made up of 13 amino acids. Written as DNA, the CDR3 is TGTGCCAGCTCACCAAAAACAGGGACACCCCTCCACTTT. The encoded protein is CASSPKTGTPLHF.

The rearrangement joins TRBV19 to TRBJ2-1; the match to TRBD2 covers 7 bases. Germline V CDR1 and CDR2: LNHDA, SQIVND (reference sequence). After removal of 1 base from V and 3 bases from J, the junction contained 3 bases not matched to a gene. This CDR3 is built from 15 residues. The CDR3 spells CASSIGGRVYNEQFF. CDR3 sequence (DNA): TGTGCCAGTAGTATAGGTGGGAGGGTCTACAATGAGCAGTTCTTC.

DNA of the CDR3: TGTGCCAGCAGTGAATTATTGGTAGACAGGGGTAATTCACCCCTCCACTTT. Translation: CASSELLVDRGNSPLHF. The V gene is TRBV2, the J gene TRBJ1-6, with 8 bases aligning to TRBD1. The CDR3 has 17 residues. J lost 6 bases, V lost 2 bases, and 9 bases had no gene match. CDR1 is SNHLY and CDR2 is FYNNEI in the germline V gene.

The chain couples TRBV7-3 to TRBJ2-1, with 8 bases lining up with TRBD1. The CDR3 is 16 residues long. CDR1 and CDR2 (germline): SGHTA, FQGTGA. J lost 6 bases, V lost 1 base, and 8 bases had no gene match. CDR3 coding DNA: TGTGCCAGCAGCTTAAGAAGGACAGGGTTCCTCAATGAGCAGTTCTTC. Protein: CASSLRRTGFLNEQFF.

The gene calls are TRBV25-1 and TRBJ2-5; TRBD1 aligns across 7 bases. Unmatched junction bases numbered 3, after V lost 5 bases and J lost 3 bases. This CDR3 has 13 residues. Per germline, CDR1 MGHDK and CDR2 SYGVNS. The CDR3 here is CASSTGVEETQYF. CDR3 coding DNA: TGTGCCAGCAGTACAGGGGTGGAAGAGACCCAGTACTTC.

About this clone itself: The sample carries other DNA sequences with the same CDR3. The chain links TRBV7-2 to TRBJ2-7; 8 bases fit TRBD1. CDR3 length: 15 amino acids. Losses at the gene ends were 5 bases for V and 3 bases for J; bases not matched to a gene: 9. CDR1 and CDR2 (germline): SGHTA, FQGNSA. The CDR3 DNA sequence: TGTGCCAGCAGCCTAGACAGGGGACGACACTACGAGCAGTACTTC. This encodes CASSLDRGRHYEQYF.

The CDR3 DNA follows: TGTGCCAGTAGTGCAAGACAGGGGCGTTACAATGAGCAGTTCTTC. Amino acids: CASSARQGRYNEQFF. The rearrangement joins TRBV19 to TRBJ2-1; 8 positions agree with TRBD1. The CDR3 contains 15 residues. V gave up 5 bases and J gave up 4 bases; unmatched junction bases: 7. Per germline, CDR1 LNHDA and CDR2 SQIVND (reference sequence).

The rearrangement links TRBV10-3 to TRBJ1-1; TRBD1 agrees at 7 bases. Trimming removed 6 bases from V and 4 bases from J; junction bases left unmatched: 8. Germline CDR1 ENHRY, CDR2 SYGVKD. The CDR3 totals 14 residues. CDR3 nucleotide sequence: TGTGCCATCAGAACAGACAGGGACTCCACTGAAGCTTTCTTT. Translating gives CAIRTDRDSTEAFF.

The chain links TRBV9 to TRBJ2-1; D possibly corresponds to TRBD1 (6 bases). The V and J ends lost 1 base and 2 bases respectively, with 7 bases between them. CDR3 length: 14 residues. The germline V gene has CDR1 SGDLS and CDR2 YYNGEE. DNA of the CDR3: TGTGCCAGCAGCGTACAGGGGCCCTACAATGAGCAGTTCTTC. Residues: CASSVQGPYNEQFF.

The V and J genes are TRBV27 and TRBJ2-4; D is unresolved. Germline values: CDR1 MNHEY, CDR2 SMNVEV (reference sequence). Deletions cut 0 bases from V and 0 bases from J, with 6 bases between. The length of the CDR3 is 15 residues. The CDR3 nucleotides are TGTGCCAGCAGTTTATCCCCTAGAGCCAAAAACATTCAGTACTTC. Its protein is CASSLSPRAKNIQYF.

This clone was counted only a few times. This chain joins TRBV2 and TRBJ1-2; D gene uncertain. This CDR3 is 15 amino acids long. V lost 6 bases and J 2 bases, leaving 16 bases between the germline ends. Germline values: CDR1 SNHLY, CDR2 FYNNEI. The CDR3 DNA reads TGTGCCAGCAGAAACCCCGGGATATCCAACTATGGCTACACCTTC. Its translation is CASRNPGISNYGYTF.

V usage is TRBV3-1 (or the pseudogene TRBV3-2) and J usage is TRBJ2-3, with a tentative D call TRBD2 (6 bases). With 6 bases removed from V and 5 bases from J, the gap between germline ends came to 15 bases. The CDR3 runs 14 residues. Germline values: CDR1 LGHDT, CDR2 YNNKEL (reference sequence). The CDR3 DNA sequence: TGTGCCAGCAGGGGCGGGATAGAGGGAGATACGCAGTATTTT. Amino acids: CASRGGIEGDTQYF.

The chain combines TRBV11-3 with TRBJ2-1; D possibly corresponds to TRBD1 (6 bases). Trimming shortened V by 2 bases and J by 6 bases, and 11 bases separated the two germline ends. The CDR3 sequence is 14 residues long. CDR1 SGHNT and CDR2 YENEEA come from the germline V gene. The CDR3 spells CASSLFTGSNEQFF. The CDR3 DNA reads as TGTGCCAGCAGCTTATTCACAGGGAGCAATGAGCAGTTCTTC. Together with reference TRBV11-3 and TRBJ2-1, the CDR3 gives the full variable domain: EAGVVQSPRYKIIEKKQPVAFWCNPISGHNTLYWYLQNLGQGPELLIRYENEEAVDDSQLPKDRFSAERLKGVDSTLKIQPAELGDSAVYLCASSLFTGSNEQFFGPGTRLTVL.